This T cell receptor beta chain was profiled in a study of blood T cell repertoires in COVID-19. Across the whole study: T cells, B-cell-depleted T cells, or PBMCs supplied cDNA or gDNA.

Assay used: immunoSEQ multiplex PCR; TCRdb lists only in-frame clones, some missing. The data contain about 200,000 clones, around 90% of them singletons. Germline V gives CDR1 MRHNA, CDR2 SNTAGT. Trimming removed 10 bases from V and 8 bases from J; junction bases left unmatched: 24. This CDR3 has 17 amino acids. Seattle patients were enrolled while actively infected and followed longitudinally. The sample consisted of peripheral blood. The sequence was obtained from a man between 60 and 75 years old with COVID-19, enrolled during active disease. The rearrangement links TRBV6-4 to TRBJ1-2; 8 bases map to TRBD1. The CDR3: CAIVTQGQGVPHKGYTF. The DNA for the CDR3 is TGTGCCATCGTTACACAAGGACAGGGCGTCCCGCATAAGGGCTACACCTTC.